The TCR beta chain described here comes from a study of cytomegalovirus exposure and HLA in healthy donors. The PCR had 60 Vbeta and 13 Jbeta primers. The repertoire was sequenced with immunoSEQ multiplex PCR; TCRdb's copy has only in-frame clones and lacks some. This table has 60,000 to 85,000 clones, approximately 78% appearing once. Germline V lookup: CDR1 MNHEY, CDR2 SVGAGI. The V and J ends lost 6 bases and 6 bases respectively, with 15 bases between them. This CDR3 is built from 15 residues. The genes are TRBV6-5 and TRBJ2-6; D not resolved. The TCR comes from a man aged 40-49 years in good health and CMV-seronegative. The specimen sequenced was PBMCs. For the CDR3, the DNA is TGTGCCAGCAGGAGAGGTGCCTCTACGGCCAACGTCCTGACTTTC. Translating it yields CASRRGASTANVLTF.